In its sample, the clone carrying this T cell receptor beta chain was seen a few times. Seattle enrolled patients during active infection and tracked them longitudinally. This specimen comes from a study of blood T cell repertoires in COVID-19. About the research overall: Sources were T cells, B-cell-depleted T cells, or PBMCs; the material itself was cDNA or gDNA.

Germline lookup yields CDR1 SGHDT and CDR2 YYEEEE. The CDR3 spans 15 residues. Deletions cut 0 bases from V and 2 bases from J, with 9 bases between. Authors' methods: For nucleated cells, counts were estimated from reference gene primer amplification. The protocol was immunoSEQ multiplex PCR, while the TCRdb copy is restricted to in-frame clones and leaves out a portion. V, J and clone size derive from that table, while D and trimming were established from the DNA sequence. The sample carries 150,000 to 180,000 clones, approximately 83% recorded once. The chain combines TRBV5-6 with TRBJ1-5; D gene unclear. The sequenced sample was peripheral blood. The clonotype comes from a woman aged 60-75 years with COVID-19, enrolled during active disease. The DNA for the CDR3 is TGTGCCAGCAGCTTGGACCTAGGAGGCAATCAGCCCCAGCATTTT. This sequence encodes CASSLDLGGNQPQHF.